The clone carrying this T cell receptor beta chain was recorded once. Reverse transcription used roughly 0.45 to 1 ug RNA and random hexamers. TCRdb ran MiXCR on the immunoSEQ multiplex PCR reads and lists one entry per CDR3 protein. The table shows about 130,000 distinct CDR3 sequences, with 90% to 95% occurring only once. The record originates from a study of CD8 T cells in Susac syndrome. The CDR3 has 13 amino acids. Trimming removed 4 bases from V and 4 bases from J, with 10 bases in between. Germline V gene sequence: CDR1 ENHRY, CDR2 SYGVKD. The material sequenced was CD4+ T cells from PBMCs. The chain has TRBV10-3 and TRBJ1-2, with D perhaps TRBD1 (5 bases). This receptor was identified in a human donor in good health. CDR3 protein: CAISVSGRYGYTF. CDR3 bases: TGTGCCATCAGTGTGTCGGGGCGCTATGGCTACACCTTC.